This T cell receptor (beta chain) was observed in a study of blood T cell repertoires in COVID-19. Germline values: CDR1 MNHEY, CDR2 SMNVEV (reference sequence). The CDR3 runs 16 residues. J was trimmed by 2 bases and V by 2 bases; bases with no gene match: 6. This table comes from immunoSEQ multiplex PCR, and its TCRdb copy is limited to in-frame clones, with some not included. Among around 180,000 clones listed, about 74% were seen once. Input material: peripheral blood. The V and J genes are TRBV27 and TRBJ2-1, with 7 bases that match TRBD2. The TCR comes from a woman of 80 years or more with acute or convalescent COVID-19. CDR3 sequence: CASSLRLAVPYNEQFF. The CDR3 bases are TGTGCCAGCAGTTTACGGCTAGCGGTCCCCTACAATGAGCAGTTCTTC.